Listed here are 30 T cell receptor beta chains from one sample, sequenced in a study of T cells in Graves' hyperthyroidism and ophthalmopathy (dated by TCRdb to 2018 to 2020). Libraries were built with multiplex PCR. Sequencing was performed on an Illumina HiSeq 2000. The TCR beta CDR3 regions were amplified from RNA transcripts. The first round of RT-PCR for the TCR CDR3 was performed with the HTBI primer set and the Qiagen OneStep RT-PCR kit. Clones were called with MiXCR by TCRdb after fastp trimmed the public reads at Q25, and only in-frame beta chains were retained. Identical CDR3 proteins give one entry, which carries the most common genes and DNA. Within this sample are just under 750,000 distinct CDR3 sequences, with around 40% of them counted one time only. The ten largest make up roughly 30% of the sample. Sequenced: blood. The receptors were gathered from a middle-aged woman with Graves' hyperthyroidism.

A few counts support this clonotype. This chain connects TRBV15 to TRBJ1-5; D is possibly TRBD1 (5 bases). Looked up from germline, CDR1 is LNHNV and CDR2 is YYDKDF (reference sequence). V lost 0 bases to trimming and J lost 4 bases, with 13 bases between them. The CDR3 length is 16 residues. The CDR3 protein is CATSRDLGPPNQPQHF. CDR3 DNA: TGTGCCACCAGCAGAGATCTGGGGCCGCCGAATCAGCCCCAGCATTTT.

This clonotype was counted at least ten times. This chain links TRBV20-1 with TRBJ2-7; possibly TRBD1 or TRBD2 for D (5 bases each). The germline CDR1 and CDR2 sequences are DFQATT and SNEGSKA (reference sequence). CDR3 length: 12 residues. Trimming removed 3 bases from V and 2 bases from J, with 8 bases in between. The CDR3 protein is CSASGTAYEQYF. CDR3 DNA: TGCAGTGCTAGCGGGACCGCCTACGAGCAGTACTTC.

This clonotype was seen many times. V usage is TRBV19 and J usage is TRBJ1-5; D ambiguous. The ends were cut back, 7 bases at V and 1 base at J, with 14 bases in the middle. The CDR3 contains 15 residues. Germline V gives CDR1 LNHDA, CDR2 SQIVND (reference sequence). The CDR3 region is CASTGEARSNQPQHF. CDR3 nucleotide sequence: TGTGCCAGTACCGGGGAGGCGCGGAGCAATCAGCCCCAGCATTTT.

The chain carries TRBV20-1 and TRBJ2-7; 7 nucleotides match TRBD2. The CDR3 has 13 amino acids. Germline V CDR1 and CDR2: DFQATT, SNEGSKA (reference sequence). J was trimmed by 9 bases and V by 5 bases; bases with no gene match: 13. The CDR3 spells CSAQVAGGPPQYF. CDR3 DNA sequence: TGCAGTGCTCAAGTAGCGGGCGGGCCCCCGCAGTACTTC.

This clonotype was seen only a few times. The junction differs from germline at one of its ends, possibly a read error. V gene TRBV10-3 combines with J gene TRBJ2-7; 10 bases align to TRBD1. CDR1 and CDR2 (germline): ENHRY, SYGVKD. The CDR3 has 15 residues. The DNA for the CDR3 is TGTGCCAGCAGTTCCGGGACAGGGGCCTTAAGGGAGCAGTACTTC. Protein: CASSSGTGALREQYF.

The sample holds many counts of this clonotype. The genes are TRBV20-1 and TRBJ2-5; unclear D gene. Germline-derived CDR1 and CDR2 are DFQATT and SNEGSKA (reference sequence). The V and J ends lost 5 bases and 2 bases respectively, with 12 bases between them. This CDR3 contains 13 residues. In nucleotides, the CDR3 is TGCAGTGCTGCCCCGGTCTTGCAAGAGACCCAGTACTTC. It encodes CSAAPVLQETQYF.

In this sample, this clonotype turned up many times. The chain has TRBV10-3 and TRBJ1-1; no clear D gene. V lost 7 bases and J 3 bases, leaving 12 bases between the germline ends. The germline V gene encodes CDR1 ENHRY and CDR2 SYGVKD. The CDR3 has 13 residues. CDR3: CAINAAEDTEAFF. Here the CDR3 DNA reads TGTGCCATCAACGCGGCAGAGGACACTGAAGCTTTCTTT.

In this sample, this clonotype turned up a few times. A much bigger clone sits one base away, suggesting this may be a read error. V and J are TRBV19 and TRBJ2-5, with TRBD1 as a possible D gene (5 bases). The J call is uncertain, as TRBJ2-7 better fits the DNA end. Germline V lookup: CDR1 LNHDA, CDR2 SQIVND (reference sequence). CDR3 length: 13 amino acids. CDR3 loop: CASSIGRAYEQYF. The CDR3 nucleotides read TGTGCCAGTAGTATTGGCAGGGCCTACGAGCAGTACTTC.

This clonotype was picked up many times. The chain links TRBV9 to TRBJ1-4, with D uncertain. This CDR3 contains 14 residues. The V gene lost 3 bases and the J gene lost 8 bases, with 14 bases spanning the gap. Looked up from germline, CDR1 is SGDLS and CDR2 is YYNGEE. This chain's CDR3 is CASSERLPGEKLFF. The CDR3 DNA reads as TGTGCCAGCAGCGAGCGCCTCCCGGGCGAAAAACTGTTTTTT.

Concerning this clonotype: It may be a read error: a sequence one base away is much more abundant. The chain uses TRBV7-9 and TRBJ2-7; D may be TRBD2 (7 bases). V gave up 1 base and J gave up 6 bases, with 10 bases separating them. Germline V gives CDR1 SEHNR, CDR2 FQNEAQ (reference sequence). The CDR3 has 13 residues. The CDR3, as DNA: TGTGCCAGCAGCTTAGAGGGGGAGGGCGAGCAGTACTTC. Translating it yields CASSLEGEGEQYF.

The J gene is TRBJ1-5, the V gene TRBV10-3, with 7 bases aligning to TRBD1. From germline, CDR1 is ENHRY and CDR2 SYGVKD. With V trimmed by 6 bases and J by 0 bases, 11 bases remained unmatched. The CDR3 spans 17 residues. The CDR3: CAIRDSGDSHSNQPQHF. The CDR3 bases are TGTGCCATCAGAGACTCAGGGGACAGCCATAGCAATCAGCCCCAGCATTTT.

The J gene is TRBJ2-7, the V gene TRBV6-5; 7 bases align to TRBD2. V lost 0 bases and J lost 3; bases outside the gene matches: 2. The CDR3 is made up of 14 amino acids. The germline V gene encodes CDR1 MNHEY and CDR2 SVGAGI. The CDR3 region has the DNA TGTGCCAGCAGTTACTCTCGGGGGGACTACGAGCAGTACTTC. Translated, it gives CASSYSRGDYEQYF.

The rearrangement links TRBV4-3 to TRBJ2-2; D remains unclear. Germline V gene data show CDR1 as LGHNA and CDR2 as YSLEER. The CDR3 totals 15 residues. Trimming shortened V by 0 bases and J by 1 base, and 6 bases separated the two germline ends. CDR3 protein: CASSQDWWNTGELFF. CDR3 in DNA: TGCGCCAGCAGCCAAGATTGGTGGAACACCGGGGAGCTGTTTTTT.

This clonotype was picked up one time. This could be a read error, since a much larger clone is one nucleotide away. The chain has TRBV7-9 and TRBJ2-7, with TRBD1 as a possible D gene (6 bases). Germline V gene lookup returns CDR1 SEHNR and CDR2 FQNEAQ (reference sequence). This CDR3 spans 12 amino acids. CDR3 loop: CARSFQGSEQYF. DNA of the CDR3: TGTGCCCGCAGTTTCCAGGGGTCCGAGCAGTACTTC.

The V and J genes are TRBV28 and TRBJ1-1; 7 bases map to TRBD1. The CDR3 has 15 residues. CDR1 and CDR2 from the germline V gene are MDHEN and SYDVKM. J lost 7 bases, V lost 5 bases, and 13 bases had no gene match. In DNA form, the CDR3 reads TGTGCCAGCAGTCCAACCGTAGACAGGGTGAGTGAAGCTTTCTTT. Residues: CASSPTVDRVSEAFF.

The CDR3 loop reads CASSLGSRPDTQYF. The CDR3 region has the DNA TGTGCCAGCAGTTTAGGATCCCGCCCAGATACGCAGTATTTT. V is TRBV12-3 or TRBV12-4 and J is TRBJ2-3; D call uncertain. V was trimmed by 1 base and J by 4 bases, leaving 9 bases between them. This CDR3 contains 14 residues.

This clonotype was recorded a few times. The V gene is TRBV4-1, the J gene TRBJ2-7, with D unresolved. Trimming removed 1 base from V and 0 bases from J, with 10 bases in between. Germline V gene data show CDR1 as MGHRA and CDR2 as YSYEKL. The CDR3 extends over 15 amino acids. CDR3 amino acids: CASSQVGGSSYEQYF. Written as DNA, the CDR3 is TGCGCCAGCAGCCAAGTGGGCGGAAGCTCCTACGAGCAGTACTTC.

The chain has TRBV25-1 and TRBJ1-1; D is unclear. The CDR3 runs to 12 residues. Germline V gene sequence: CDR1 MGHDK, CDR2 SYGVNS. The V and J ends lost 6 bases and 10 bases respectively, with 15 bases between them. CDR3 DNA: TGTGCCAGCAGCCCCCGGTGGACGGGAGCTTTCTTT. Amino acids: CASSPRWTGAFF.

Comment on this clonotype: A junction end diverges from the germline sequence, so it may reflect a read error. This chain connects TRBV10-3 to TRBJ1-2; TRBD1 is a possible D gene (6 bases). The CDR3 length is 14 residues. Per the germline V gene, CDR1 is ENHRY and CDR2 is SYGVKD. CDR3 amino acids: CASSPNRAFYGYTF. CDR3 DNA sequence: TGTGCCAGCAGTCCGAACAGGGCGTTCTATGGCTACACCTTC.

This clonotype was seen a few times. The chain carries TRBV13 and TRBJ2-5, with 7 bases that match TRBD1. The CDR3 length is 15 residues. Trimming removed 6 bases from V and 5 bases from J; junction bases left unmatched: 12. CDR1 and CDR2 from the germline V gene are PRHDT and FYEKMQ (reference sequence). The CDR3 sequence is CASRRTGTAWETQYF. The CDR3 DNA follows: TGTGCCAGCAGAAGAACCGGGACAGCTTGGGAGACCCAGTACTTC.

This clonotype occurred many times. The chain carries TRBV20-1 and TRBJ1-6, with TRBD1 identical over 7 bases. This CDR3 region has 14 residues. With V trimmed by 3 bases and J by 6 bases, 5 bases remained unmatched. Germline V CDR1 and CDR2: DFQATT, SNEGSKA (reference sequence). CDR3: CSARLGQPNSPLHF. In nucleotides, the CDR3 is TGCAGTGCTAGGTTGGGACAGCCTAATTCACCCCTCCACTTT.

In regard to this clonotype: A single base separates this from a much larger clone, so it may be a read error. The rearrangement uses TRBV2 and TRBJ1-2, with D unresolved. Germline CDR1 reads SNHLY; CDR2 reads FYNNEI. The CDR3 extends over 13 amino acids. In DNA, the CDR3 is TGTGCCAGCAGTTTGTTGGGGAACTATGGCCACACCTTC. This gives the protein CASSLLGNYGHTF.

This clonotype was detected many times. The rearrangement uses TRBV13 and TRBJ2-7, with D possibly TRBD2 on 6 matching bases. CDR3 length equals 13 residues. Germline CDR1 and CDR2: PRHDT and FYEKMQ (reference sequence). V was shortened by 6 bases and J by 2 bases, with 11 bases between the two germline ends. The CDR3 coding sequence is TGTGCCAGCAGTGGACTACCGACCTACGAGCAGTACTTC. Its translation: CASSGLPTYEQYF.

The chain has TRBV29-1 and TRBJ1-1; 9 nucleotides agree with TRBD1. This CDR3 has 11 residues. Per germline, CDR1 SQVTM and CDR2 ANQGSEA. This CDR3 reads CRATGGTEAFF. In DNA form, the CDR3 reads TGCAGAGCGACAGGGGGCACTGAAGCTTTCTTT.

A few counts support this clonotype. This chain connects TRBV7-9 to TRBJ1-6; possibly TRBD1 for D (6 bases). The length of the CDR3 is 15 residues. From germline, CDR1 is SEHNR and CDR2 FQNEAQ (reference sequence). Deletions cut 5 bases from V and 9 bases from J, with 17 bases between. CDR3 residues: CASSQVAGVGSPLHF. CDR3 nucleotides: TGTGCCAGCAGCCAAGTAGCAGGGGTAGGTTCACCCCTCCACTTT.

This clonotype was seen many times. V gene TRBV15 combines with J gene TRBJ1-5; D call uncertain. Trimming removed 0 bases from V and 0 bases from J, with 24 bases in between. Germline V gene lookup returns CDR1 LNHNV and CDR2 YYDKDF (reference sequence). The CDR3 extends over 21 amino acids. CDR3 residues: CATSRDSFSLRRTDSNQPQHF. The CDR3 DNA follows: TGTGCCACCAGCAGAGATTCGTTTAGTCTCAGAAGGACGGATAGCAATCAGCCCCAGCATTTT.

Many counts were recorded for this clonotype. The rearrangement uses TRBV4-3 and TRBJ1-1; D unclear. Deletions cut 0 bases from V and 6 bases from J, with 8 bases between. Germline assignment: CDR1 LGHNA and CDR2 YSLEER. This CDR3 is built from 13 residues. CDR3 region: CASSQDLVSEAFF. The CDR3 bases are TGCGCCAGCAGCCAAGATCTGGTTTCTGAAGCTTTCTTT.

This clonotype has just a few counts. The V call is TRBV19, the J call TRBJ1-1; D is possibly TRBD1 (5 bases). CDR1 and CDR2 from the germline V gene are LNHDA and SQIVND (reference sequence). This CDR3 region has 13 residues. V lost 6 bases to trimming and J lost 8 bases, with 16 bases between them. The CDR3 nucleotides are TGTGCCAGTAGGCGGACCGGGGCCCCCGAAGCTTTCTTT. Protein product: CASRRTGAPEAFF.

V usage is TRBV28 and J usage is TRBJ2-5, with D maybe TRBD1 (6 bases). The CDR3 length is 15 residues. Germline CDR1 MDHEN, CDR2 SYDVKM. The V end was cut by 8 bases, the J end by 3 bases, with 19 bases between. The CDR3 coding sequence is TGTGCCAGCTCCCTAGGTACCAGACAGGAAGAGACCCAGTACTTC. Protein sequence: CASSLGTRQEETQYF.

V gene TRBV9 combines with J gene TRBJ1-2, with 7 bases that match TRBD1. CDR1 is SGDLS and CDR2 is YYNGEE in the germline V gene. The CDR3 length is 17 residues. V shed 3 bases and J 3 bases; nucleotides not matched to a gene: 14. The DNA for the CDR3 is TGTGCCAGCAGCGACAGTGCTAGGGACGGGACAGACTATGGCTACACCTTC. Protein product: CASSDSARDGTDYGYTF.